The present entry profiles one T cell receptor (beta chain) with its context. What it binds is not known. This sample was taken from a study of siplizumab effects on memory and regulatory T cells. Study-wide points: Sequences that were alloreactive and traceable to unstimulated CD4+ memory cells were significantly reduced by siplizumab. In unstimulated cells, naive T cells appeared more diverse than memory T cells and seemed major alloresponse contributors.

The CDR3 runs to 13 residues. The V and J ends lost 5 bases and 1 base respectively, with 9 bases between them. Germline CDR1 is SGHKS and CDR2 is YYEKEE (reference sequence). Assayed TCR templates numbered about 10^5 for each sample. Produced via immunoSEQ multiplex PCR; TCRdb's table is partial and in-frame only. The sample lists 110,000 or so clones, about 94% seen once, with around 0.16% in the top ten. Sequencing was performed on non-Treg CD4+ T cells sorted from blood. The source of this sequence is a human donor in good health. The chain has TRBV5-5 and TRBJ1-1; D is unresolved. The CDR3 region is CASRFPTNTEAFF. CDR3 sequence (DNA): TGTGCCAGCAGGTTTCCTACGAACACTGAAGCTTTCTTT.